One and the same sample provided the 22 T cell receptor delta chains below, sequenced in a study of DNA immune sequencing with unique molecular identifiers. Genomic DNA underwent 32-plex PCR targeting all 8 TRDV and 4 TRDJ genes. A 12-nucleotide UMI was added during three to four barcoding PCR cycles before adapter PCR. TCRdb re-called the multiplex PCR reads using CATT. The sample contains thousands of delta-chain clones, about an eighth of which appear only once. Sequenced: gamma-delta T cells enriched from blood buffy coat, or unenriched PBMCs (not recorded which). All receptors derive from a human donor in good health.

A few counts support this clone. The protein held in TCRdb is that of a much larger clone and does not match this DNA's translation at residue 13, likely because of a read error; the protein shown is translated from the DNA. This chain links TRDV2 with TRDJ3; possible D gene TRDD3, 5 bases. The germline gives CDR1 GEAIGNYY, CDR2 EKD. This CDR3 is 17 amino acids long. Here the CDR3 DNA reads TGTGCCTGTGACACATCGCCCCCCTCCTGGGACACCCAACAGATGTTTTTC. This translates into CACDTSPPSWDTQQMFF.

This clone occurred a few times. This sequence is one base from a far larger clone and is likely a read error. Other DNA sequences in this specimen translate into the identical CDR3. This chain uses TRDV2 with TRDJ3, with 9 bases matching TRDD3. Per germline, CDR1 GEAIGNYY and CDR2 EKD. CDR3 length equals 20 residues. Unmatched junction bases numbered 10, after V lost 2 bases and J lost 0 bases. The CDR3 sequence: CACDKVLGDTRSWDTRQMFF. The CDR3 DNA reads as TGTGCCTGTGACAAAGTACTCGGGGATACGCGCTCCTGGGACACCCGACAGATGTTTTTC.

A remark on this clone: TCRdb has a much larger clone's protein, which differs at residue 7 from the translation of this DNA, likely because of a read error; what is shown is the protein translated from the DNA. V gene TRDV2 combines with J gene TRDJ1, with a weak D call TRDD3 (5 bases). Trimming shortened V by 3 bases and J by 4 bases, and 17 bases separated the two germline ends. This CDR3 is 15 amino acids long. In germline, CDR1 is GEAIGNYY, CDR2 EKD. CDR3 nucleotides: TGTGCCTGTGACCTACTGGAGGATAGGGGCGATAAACTCATCTTT. Translating gives CACDLLEDRGDKLIF.

The sample holds a few counts of this clone. A far larger clone is one base from this, pointing to a likely read error. The J gene is TRDJ1, the V gene TRDV2, with 7 bases matching TRDD3. Germline loops: CDR1 GEAIGNYY, CDR2 EKD. The CDR3 is 18 amino acids. Germline trimming cut 0 bases from V and 2 bases from J; bases unmatched to any gene: 14. The CDR3 DNA sequence: TGTGCCTGTGACACCGTAGGAGGTGGGGATATCCGAACCGATAAACTCATCTTT. Translating gives CACDTVGGGDIRTDKLIF.

A remark on this clone: This likely stems from a read error, as it lies one base from a far larger clone. Other DNA variants within this sample encode the same CDR3. The genes are TRDV2 and TRDJ1; 9 positions match TRDD3. J lost 3 bases, V lost 2 bases, and 9 bases had no gene match. The CDR3 sequence is 16 residues long. The germline gives CDR1 GEAIGNYY, CDR2 EKD. The CDR3 DNA reads as TGTGCCTGTGACAAGCTTGGGGATACGCAGGCCGATAAACTCATCTTT. Encoded protein: CACDKLGDTQADKLIF.

This clone was found a few times. With only one base between it and a far larger clone, this is likely a read error. The sample carries other DNA sequences with the same CDR3. V and J are TRDV2 and TRDJ3; the D is unclear. The CDR3 has 20 amino acids. Germline CDR1 and CDR2: GEAIGNYY and EKD. In DNA, the CDR3 is TGTGCTTGTGACACCGTACTGACCTTAGGGAGCTCCTGGGACACCCGACAGATGTTTTTC. Protein sequence: CACDTVLTLGSSWDTRQMFF.

V is TRDV2 and J is TRDJ3; 9 positions agree with TRDD3. Germline CDR1 and CDR2: GEAIGNYY and EKD. The CDR3 covers 20 residues. Losses at the gene ends were 3 bases for V and 4 bases for J; bases not matched to a gene: 15. CDR3 loop: CACDPLLGDNASWDTRQMFF. The CDR3 DNA follows: TGTGCCTGTGACCCTTTACTGGGGGACAACGCATCTTGGGACACCCGACAGATGTTTTTC.

Concerning this clone: The protein that TCRdb holds for this DNA derives from a much larger clone and differs from the translated DNA at residue 10, which likely indicates a read error; the protein shown here is translated from the DNA. The chain is built from TRDV2 and TRDJ1; 9 bases map to TRDD3. The germline V gene encodes CDR1 GEAIGNYY and CDR2 EKD. V dropped 1 base and J dropped 0; count of bases not matched to a gene: 8. The CDR3 loop spans 17 amino acids. The CDR3 loop reads CACDTLGDGEYTDKLIF. The CDR3 DNA follows: TGTGCCTGTGACACTCTGGGGGATGGAGAGTACACCGATAAACTCATCTTT.

In this sample, this clone turned up a few times. The protein TCRdb lists belongs to a much larger clone and differs from this DNA's translation at residue 3, which points to a read error; the protein shown is made from the DNA. The chain recombines TRDV2 with TRDJ1, with 8 nucleotides matching TRDD3. The CDR3 has 20 amino acids. Germline assignment: CDR1 GEAIGNYY and CDR2 EKD. The CDR3 nucleotides read TGTGCCTATGACACCCTGAGGGTTTCTGGGGGACACGAGTACACCGATAAACTCATCTTT. It translates to CAYDTLRVSGGHEYTDKLIF.

The V call is TRAV14/DV4, the J call TRDJ1; 12 bases line up with TRDD3. No J segment appears in TCRdb, so it was assigned here by matching the sequence to germline. CDR1 and CDR2 (germline): TSDPSYG, QGSYDQQN (reference sequence). This CDR3 comprises 21 residues. J was trimmed by 4 bases and V by 8 bases; bases with no gene match: 26. CDR3 nucleotide sequence: TGTGCAATGCCCCCGCCTTCCCCTTCCTTGTACTGGGGGATACTGGGCGATAAACTCATCTTT. Its protein is CAMPPPSPSLYWGILGDKLIF.

Note on this clone: The TCRdb protein, from a much larger clone, departs from this DNA's translation at residue 3, likely by read error; the protein shown derives from the DNA. CDR3: CAFDTLGTTNGSWDTRQMFF. CDR3 nucleotides: TGTGCCTTTGACACCTTGGGGACCACGAACGGCTCCTGGGACACCCGACAGATGTTTTTC. The chain couples TRDV2 to TRDJ3, with D perhaps TRDD3 (5 bases). Germline V gene sequence: CDR1 GEAIGNYY, CDR2 EKD. There are 20 residues in the CDR3.

The chain carries TRDV1 and TRDJ1; 10 bases match TRDD3. No J gene is reported in TCRdb; it was inferred here by comparing the DNA with germline. The CDR3 length is 20 residues. CDR1 is TSWWSYY and CDR2 is QGS in the germline V gene. Trimming cost V 4 bases and J 0 bases; bases outside gene matches: 17. CDR3 DNA sequence: TGTGCTCTTGGGGCCTATCCAGGGAAACTGGGGGATGGGTACACCGATAAACTCATCTTT. Translating gives CALGAYPGKLGDGYTDKLIF.

The sample holds a few counts of this clone. A far larger clone differs by one base, so this is likely a read error. The V and J genes are TRDV2 and TRDJ1; 7 nucleotides align to TRDD3. Germline values: CDR1 GEAIGNYY, CDR2 EKD. J lost 7 bases, V lost 0 bases, and 19 bases had no gene match. There are 18 residues in the CDR3. This CDR3 is CACDTVGGGDIRSVKLIF. In DNA form, the CDR3 reads TGTGCCTGTGACACCGTAGGAGGTGGGGATATCCGATCCGTTAAACTCATCTTT.

This clone has more than one count but fewer than ten. Translating this DNA gives a protein that differs at residue 12 from the TCRdb one, which belongs to a much larger clone; a read error is likely, and the protein shown is this translation. The chain carries TRDV2 and TRDJ1, with unresolved D. V was pared by 3 bases and J by 4 bases, with 23 bases between. CDR1 and CDR2 from the germline V gene are GEAIGNYY and EKD. The CDR3 has 17 amino acids. The DNA for the CDR3 is TGTGCCTGTGACCCTGTGGCATCAGGCCCGTACATCGATAAACTCATCTTT. This gives the protein CACDPVASGPYIDKLIF.

Comments on this clone: The protein that TCRdb holds for this DNA derives from a much larger clone and differs from the translated DNA at residue 14, which likely indicates a read error; the protein shown here is translated from the DNA. V gene TRDV2 combines with J gene TRDJ1, with 7 nucleotides matching TRDD3. Germline V gene sequence: CDR1 GEAIGNYY, CDR2 EKD. The CDR3 is made up of 17 amino acids. This chain's CDR3 is CACDTLVLGENTDILIF. The CDR3 nucleotides read TGTGCCTGTGACACCCTCGTGTTGGGGGAGAACACCGATATACTCATCTTT.

This clone was detected a few times. A much larger clone sits a single nucleotide away, making a read error possible. The chain uses TRDV2 and TRDJ1; 13 positions agree with TRDD3. J was trimmed by 3 bases and V by 3 bases; bases with no gene match: 15. CDR1 and CDR2 (germline): GEAIGNYY, EKD. The CDR3 runs 19 residues. The CDR3 coding sequence is TGTGCCTGTGACCCCATAACATTACTGGGGGATACGGATGCCGATAAACTCATCTTT. Translated: CACDPITLLGDTDADKLIF.

As to this clone: This likely traces to a read error, being one base from a far larger clone. Other DNA sequences of this sample code for an identical CDR3. V and J are TRDV2 and TRDJ1, with TRDD3 identical over 8 bases. Trimming removed 1 base from V and 0 bases from J; junction bases left unmatched: 12. There are 18 residues in the CDR3. Germline V gene sequence: CDR1 GEAIGNYY, CDR2 EKD. Here the CDR3 reads CACDTLLGERRYTDKLIF. CDR3 coding DNA: TGTGCCTGTGACACACTCCTGGGGGAAAGGAGGTACACCGATAAACTCATCTTT.

Within the sample, this clone is medium-sized. This sample also contains other DNA sequences that code for the same CDR3. The chain couples TRDV2 to TRDJ1, with a weak D call TRDD3 (6 bases). This CDR3 has 15 residues. V was clipped by 0 bases and J by 0 bases, with 10 bases between them. The germline V gene has CDR1 GEAIGNYY and CDR2 EKD. The chain's CDR3 is CACDTVGGNTDKLIF. CDR3 DNA sequence: TGTGCCTGTGACACCGTAGGGGGAAACACCGATAAACTCATCTTT.

This clone is medium-sized by share. This chain joins TRDV2 and TRDJ4; 8 bases map to TRDD3. The CDR3 runs 17 residues. J gave up 2 bases and V 3 bases, and 16 bases lay outside the gene matches. Germline CDR1 and CDR2: GEAIGNYY and EKD. The CDR3 DNA follows: TGTGCCTGTGACTCCGCTGGGGATACCCCACCCCTTAGACCCCTGATCTTT. Its protein is CACDSAGDTPPLRPLIF.

Sample share makes this clone medium-sized (0.01 to 0.1%). This chain connects TRAV29/DV5 to TRDJ1; TRDD3 agrees at 7 bases. Because TCRdb records no J gene, it was assigned here through a match of the DNA to germline. The CDR3 runs to 24 residues. Trimming at V came to 2 bases and at J to 6 bases, leaving 40 bases not matched to a gene. The germline V gene encodes CDR1 NSMFDY and CDR2 ISSIKDK. The CDR3 DNA sequence: TGTGCAGCAAGTGAAGGGATAGGTGCATGCTACGAGCCCGGGGGATCGATCGGGGGTAATAAACTCATCTTT. Translation: CAASEGIGACYEPGGSIGGNKLIF.

This clone showed up just a few times. The protein in TCRdb stems from a much larger clone and differs at residue 8 from this DNA's translation, likely a read error; here the protein is translated from the DNA. The rearrangement joins TRDV2 to TRDJ1; tentative D call: TRDD3 (6 bases). Germline CDR1 is GEAIGNYY and CDR2 is EKD. V lost 1 base, J lost 0 bases, and 17 bases lay in between. The CDR3 has 17 amino acids. The CDR3 DNA follows: TGTGCCTGTGACACTCTGGGGTATGGAAAGTACACCGATAAACTCATCTTT. This gives the protein CACDTLGYGKYTDKLIF.

This clone was found many times. This chain connects TRDV3 to TRDJ1; D perhaps matches TRDD3 (9 bases). This CDR3 spans 19 amino acids. Germline V lookup: CDR1 TVYSNPD, CDR2 GDNSRS (reference sequence). Trimming removed 1 base at V and 7 bases at J, with 34 bases between. CDR3 region: CAFTYNFLRTVLGDRKLIF. DNA of the CDR3: TGTGCCTTTACCTACAACTTCCTACGTACGGTACTGGGGGACCGTAAACTCATCTTT.